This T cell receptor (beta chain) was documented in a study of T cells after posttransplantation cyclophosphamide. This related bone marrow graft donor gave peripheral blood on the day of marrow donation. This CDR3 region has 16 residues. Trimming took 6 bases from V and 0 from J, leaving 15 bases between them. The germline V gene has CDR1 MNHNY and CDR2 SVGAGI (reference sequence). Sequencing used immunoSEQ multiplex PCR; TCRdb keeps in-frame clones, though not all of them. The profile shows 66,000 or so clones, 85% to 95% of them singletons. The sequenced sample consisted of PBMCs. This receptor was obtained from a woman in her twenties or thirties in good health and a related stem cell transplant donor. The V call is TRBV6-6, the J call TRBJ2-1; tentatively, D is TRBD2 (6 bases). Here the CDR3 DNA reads TGTGCCAGCAGGGGGCTAGCCGGGAGCTCCTACAATGAGCAGTTCTTC. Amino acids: CASRGLAGSSYNEQFF.